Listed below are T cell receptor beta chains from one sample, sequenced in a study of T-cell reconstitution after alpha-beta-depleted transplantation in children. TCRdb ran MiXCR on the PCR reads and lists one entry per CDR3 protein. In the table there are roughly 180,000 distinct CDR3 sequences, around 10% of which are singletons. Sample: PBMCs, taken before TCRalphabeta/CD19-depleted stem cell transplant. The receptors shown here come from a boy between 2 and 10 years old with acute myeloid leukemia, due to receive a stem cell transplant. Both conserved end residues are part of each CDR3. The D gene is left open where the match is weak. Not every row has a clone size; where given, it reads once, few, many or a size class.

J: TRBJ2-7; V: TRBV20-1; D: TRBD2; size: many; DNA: TGCAGTGCTAGAGATCTAGCGGGAGGAATTTACGAGCAGTACTTC; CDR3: CSARDLAGGIYEQYF
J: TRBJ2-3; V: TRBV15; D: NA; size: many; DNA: TGTGCCACCGCCGAGACCTATAGCGGCACAGATACGCAGTATTTT; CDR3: CATAETYSGTDTQYF
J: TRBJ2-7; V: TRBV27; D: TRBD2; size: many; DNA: TGTGCCAGCAGTTATCTAGCGGGGGGTCTCTACGAGCAGTACTTC; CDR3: CASSYLAGGLYEQYF
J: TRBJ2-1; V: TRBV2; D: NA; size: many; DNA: TGTGCCAGCAGTGAACGTGCCTACAATGAGCAGTTCTTC; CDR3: CASSERAYNEQFF
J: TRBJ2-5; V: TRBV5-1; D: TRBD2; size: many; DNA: TGCGCCAGCAGCTTGGATAGCGGGAGGGCCTCGGAGACCCAGTACTTC; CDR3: CASSLDSGRASETQYF
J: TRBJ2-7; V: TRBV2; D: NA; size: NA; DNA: TGTGCCAGCAGTGTCGGGCCTACCTACGAGCAGTACTTC; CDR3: CASSVGPTYEQYF
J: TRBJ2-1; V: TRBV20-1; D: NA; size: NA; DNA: TGCTGTGCTAGAGATCCCAGGGTGACTGCCTACCCCAATGAGCAGTTCTTC; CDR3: CCARDPRVTAYPNEQFF
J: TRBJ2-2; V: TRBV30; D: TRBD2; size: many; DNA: TGTGCCTTGCGGACTAGCGGGAGTTTCGGAACCGGGGAGCTGTTTTTT; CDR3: CALRTSGSFGTGELFF
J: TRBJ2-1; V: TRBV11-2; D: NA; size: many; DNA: TGTGCCAGCAGCTTAAGTCTCGGACGACACAATGAGCAGTTCTTC; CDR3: CASSLSLGRHNEQFF
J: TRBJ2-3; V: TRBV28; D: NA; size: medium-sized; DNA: TGTGCCAGCAGTTTGCCTAGCGCCCTCACAGATACGCAGTATTTT; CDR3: CASSLPSALTDTQYF
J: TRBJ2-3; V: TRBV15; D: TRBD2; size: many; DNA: TGTGCCACCAGACCCCCGGGAGGGGCTGATACGCAGTATTTT; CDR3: CATRPPGGADTQYF
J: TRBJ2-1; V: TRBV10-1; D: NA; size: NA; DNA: TGCGCCAGCAGTGAGATAGGCGAGGGCTCCTACAATGAGCAGTTCTTC; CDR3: CASSEIGEGSYNEQFF
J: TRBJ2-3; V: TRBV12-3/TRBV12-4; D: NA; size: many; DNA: TGTGCCAGCAGTTCGGGGATAACCACAGATACGCAGTATTTT; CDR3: CASSSGITTDTQYF
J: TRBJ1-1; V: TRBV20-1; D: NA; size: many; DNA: TGCAGTGCTAGACGAGACAGCGTGAACACTGAAGCTTTCTTT; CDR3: CSARRDSVNTEAFF
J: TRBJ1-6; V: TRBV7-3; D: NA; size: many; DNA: TGTGCCAGCAGCCAAACTGGGGGATCACCCCTCCACTTT; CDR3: CASSQTGGSPLHF
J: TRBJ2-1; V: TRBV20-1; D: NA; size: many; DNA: TGCAGTGCTGGGACGGGTAGCTCCTACAATGAGCAGTTCTTC; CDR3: CSAGTGSSYNEQFF
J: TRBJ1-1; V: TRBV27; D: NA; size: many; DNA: TGTGCCAGCAGTTACGGACAGATGAACACTGAAGCTTTCTTT; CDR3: CASSYGQMNTEAFF
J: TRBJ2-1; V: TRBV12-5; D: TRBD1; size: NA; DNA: TGTGCTAGTGCTATGACAGGGTTGAATGAGCAGTTCTTC; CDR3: CASAMTGLNEQFF
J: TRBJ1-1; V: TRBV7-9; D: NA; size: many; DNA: TGTGCCAGCAGCTTCGGGTTCGAAGCTTTCTTT; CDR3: CASSFGFEAFF
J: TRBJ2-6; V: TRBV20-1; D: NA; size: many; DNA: TGCAGTGCTAGAGATCGCAGGCATGGGGCCAACGTCCTGACTTTC; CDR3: CSARDRRHGANVLTF
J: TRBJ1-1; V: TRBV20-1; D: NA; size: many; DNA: TGCAGTGCTAGAGAACAAATGAACACTGAAGCTTTCTTT; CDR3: CSAREQMNTEAFF
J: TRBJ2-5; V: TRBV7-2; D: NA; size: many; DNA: TGTGCCAGCAGCCAAAGCGGGCAACCAAAAGAGACCCAGTACTTC; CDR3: CASSQSGQPKETQYF
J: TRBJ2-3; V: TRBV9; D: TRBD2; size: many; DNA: TGTGCCAGCAGCGTAGATAGTAGGACTAGCGGGGGAATAGATACGCAGTATTTT; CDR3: CASSVDSRTSGGIDTQYF